These 20 T cell receptor beta chains share one sample of origin, sequenced in a study of blood T cell repertoires in COVID-19. Clones were sequenced by immunoSEQ multiplex PCR, and TCRdb holds only the in-frame ones, with some missing. The sample consists of about 150,000 clones, 78% of them appearing once. Sequencing was done on a sample of peripheral blood. These receptors all stem from a woman of 80 years or more with acute or convalescent COVID-19.

This clone was recorded once. This chain uses TRBV2 with TRBJ1-6; 7 bases fit TRBD1. Trimming removed 6 bases from V and 4 bases from J; junction bases left unmatched: 3. CDR3 length: 14 amino acids. Germline CDR1 and CDR2: SNHLY and FYNNEI. CDR3 residues: CASREQGYNSPLHF. The CDR3, as DNA: TGTGCCAGCAGGGAACAGGGGTATAATTCACCCCTCCACTTT.

The chain carries TRBV24-1 and TRBJ1-5, with D maybe TRBD1 (5 bases). The CDR3 contains 14 residues. Germline assignment: CDR1 KGHDR and CDR2 SFDVKD. V dropped 6 bases and J dropped 1 base, with 9 bases sitting between them. CDR3 DNA: TGTGCCACCAGTTTACGGGGGAGCAATCAGCCCCAGCATTTT. Translation: CATSLRGSNQPQHF.

V usage is TRBV6-6 and J usage is TRBJ1-2; tentatively, D is TRBD1 (6 bases). This CDR3 has 15 residues. Germline CDR1 is MNHNY and CDR2 is SVGAGI (reference sequence). Trimming removed 2 bases from V and 4 bases from J, with 14 bases in between. CDR3 in DNA: TGTGCCAGCAGTTACCTCTCTGGACAGAGCTATGGCTACACCTTC. This translates into CASSYLSGQSYGYTF.

This chain links TRBV5-1 with TRBJ2-2, with 11 nucleotides matching TRBD2. V lost 4 bases to trimming and J lost 1 base; unmatched junction nucleotides: 3. The CDR3 loop spans 16 amino acids. The germline V gene has CDR1 SGHRS and CDR2 YFSETQ. DNA for the CDR3: TGCGCCAGCAGCGTGGGACTAGCGGTGAACACCGGGGAGCTGTTTTTT. The encoded protein is CASSVGLAVNTGELFF.

This rearrangement joins TRBV3-1 (or the pseudogene TRBV3-2) to TRBJ1-2; D gene uncertain. The germline V gene has CDR1 LGHDT and CDR2 YNNKEL (reference sequence). Trimming took 4 bases from V and 7 from J, leaving 13 bases between them. The CDR3 has 13 residues. The CDR3 loop reads CASSPRAGSGYTF. Written as DNA, the CDR3 is TGTGCCAGCAGCCCGAGGGCTGGTAGTGGCTACACCTTC.

The CDR3: CASSLSGGQGWQETQYF. The DNA for the CDR3 is TGTGCCAGCAGCTTATCCGGGGGACAGGGTTGGCAAGAGACCCAGTACTTC. V gene TRBV7-2 combines with J gene TRBJ2-5, with 9 bases lining up with TRBD1. V dropped 2 bases and J dropped 2; count of bases not matched to a gene: 9. Germline assignment: CDR1 SGHTA and CDR2 FQGNSA. CDR3 length: 17 amino acids.

This clone was observed once. The gene calls are TRBV20-1 and TRBJ2-7; 8 bases are a match to TRBD1. V was pared by 6 bases and J by 9 bases, with 7 bases of the junction left unmatched. There are 11 residues in the CDR3. Per germline, CDR1 DFQATT and CDR2 SNEGSKA (reference sequence). The CDR3 DNA reads TGCAGTGCCGAACAGGGGGAAGGGCAGTACTTC. This sequence encodes CSAEQGEGQYF.

The chain links TRBV5-1 to TRBJ2-1, with 10 bases that match TRBD2. In germline, CDR1 is SGHRS, CDR2 YFSETQ. The CDR3 is made up of 14 amino acids. Losses at the gene ends were 4 bases for V and 9 bases for J; bases not matched to a gene: 7. The CDR3 region is CASSLLAGVGEQFF. The CDR3 bases are TGCGCCAGCAGCCTCCTAGCGGGAGTAGGTGAGCAGTTCTTC.

This clone occurred once. The V call is TRBV29-1, the J call TRBJ2-3, with 7 bases identical to TRBD1. Germline V gives CDR1 SQVTM, CDR2 ANQGSEA. The J segment lost 3 bases and the V segment lost 3 bases, leaving 0 bases of the junction unmatched. CDR3 length equals 12 residues. The CDR3 loop is CSVDRGTDTQYF. CDR3 sequence (DNA): TGCAGCGTTGACAGGGGGACAGATACGCAGTATTTT.

In this sample, this clone turned up once. The rearrangement uses TRBV7-9 and TRBJ1-2; D not resolved. The germline CDR1 and CDR2 sequences are SEHNR and FQNEAQ (reference sequence). V was trimmed by 1 base and J by 5 bases, leaving 11 bases between them. The CDR3 length is 14 residues. This CDR3 reads CASSLEPGWYGYTF. In nucleotides, the CDR3 is TGTGCCAGCAGCTTAGAGCCGGGTTGGTATGGCTACACCTTC.

The chain carries TRBV19 and TRBJ1-1, with 7 bases lining up with TRBD1. The germline V gene has CDR1 LNHDA and CDR2 SQIVND (reference sequence). CDR3 size: 19 residues. V was pared by 7 bases and J by 0 bases, with 20 bases of the junction left unmatched. The CDR3 sequence: CASTYGVGGSPSVNTEAFF. DNA for the CDR3: TGTGCCAGTACCTATGGGGTAGGGGGCTCCCCTTCGGTGAACACTGAAGCTTTCTTT.

The chain recombines TRBV12-3 or TRBV12-4 with TRBJ2-1; tentative D call: TRBD2 (7 bases). The germline V and J ends were trimmed by 9 bases and 7 bases, with 16 bases remaining between them. This CDR3 has 13 residues. In DNA form, the CDR3 reads TGTGCCAGTAGGGGGGGGGTCCTAAATGAGCAGTTCTTC. This gives the protein CASRGGVLNEQFF.

In this sample, this clone turned up once. The chain has TRBV19 and TRBJ2-5, with TRBD2 identical over 8 bases. There are 15 residues in the CDR3. Trimming took 6 bases from V and 0 from J; bases not matched to a gene: 6. CDR1 is LNHDA, CDR2 SQIVND, per germline (reference sequence). CDR3 bases: TGTGCCAGTAGCGCTAGCGGGTGGTACCAAGAGACCCAGTACTTC. This codes for CASSASGWYQETQYF.

This rearrangement joins TRBV18 to TRBJ1-2, with TRBD1 matching over 9 bases. Trimming at V came to 5 bases and at J to 2 bases, leaving 0 bases not matched to a gene. From germline, CDR1 is KGHSH and CDR2 LQKENI. The CDR3 sequence is 13 residues long. CDR3 DNA sequence: TGTGCCAGCTCAGGACAGGGGAACTATGGCTACACCTTC. This gives the protein CASSGQGNYGYTF.

This clone was seen many times. The V call is TRBV5-8, the J call TRBJ2-3, with TRBD2 matching over 10 bases. Per germline, CDR1 SGHTS and CDR2 YDEGEE. The CDR3 totals 14 residues. With V trimmed by 3 bases and J by 7 bases, 5 bases remained unmatched. CDR3 sequence: CASSWLAGVNTQYF. The CDR3 nucleotides are TGTGCCAGCAGCTGGCTAGCGGGGGTGAATACGCAGTATTTT.

The chain recombines TRBV7-2 with TRBJ1-1; perhaps TRBD1 as D (6 bases). The V gene lost 1 base and the J gene lost 5 bases, with 14 bases spanning the gap. Germline V gene sequence: CDR1 SGHTA, CDR2 FQGNSA. CDR3 length: 15 amino acids. CDR3 DNA: TGTGCCAGCAGCTTAGTTTCGGGGGGGCGGACTGAAGCTTTCTTT. Its translation: CASSLVSGGRTEAFF.

CDR3 sequence (DNA): TGTGCCAGCAGTGAAATCTCGGGTGTCCGCTACGAGCAGTACTTC. Protein: CASSEISGVRYEQYF. The gene calls are TRBV6-1 and TRBJ2-7, with D unclear. Germline loops: CDR1 MNHNS, CDR2 SASEGT. This CDR3 region has 15 residues. The ends were cut back, 2 bases at V and 3 bases at J, with 14 bases in the middle.

The CDR3 loop is CASSQDVRTAMYYGYTF. In DNA form, the CDR3 reads TGTGCCAGCAGCCAAGATGTGAGGACAGCTATGTACTATGGCTACACCTTC. The V gene is TRBV3-1 (or the pseudogene TRBV3-2), the J gene TRBJ1-2; D is perhaps TRBD1 (6 bases). The germline V gene encodes CDR1 LGHDT and CDR2 YNNKEL (reference sequence). With 0 bases removed from V and 3 bases from J, the gap between germline ends came to 17 bases. There are 17 residues in the CDR3.

This rearrangement joins TRBV4-1 to TRBJ1-5; D is uncertain. The ends were cut back, 4 bases at V and 5 bases at J, with 15 bases in the middle. The CDR3 totals 15 residues. Germline V gene lookup returns CDR1 MGHRA and CDR2 YSYEKL. CDR3 in DNA: TGCGCCAGCAGCCCCCTTGAAAGCCGGGATCAGCCCCAGCATTTT. As protein: CASSPLESRDQPQHF.

The chain joins TRBV5-6 to TRBJ1-5, with TRBD1 identical over 9 bases. The germline gives CDR1 SGHDT, CDR2 YYEEEE. With V trimmed by 4 bases and J by 2 bases, 4 bases remained unmatched. The CDR3 extends over 15 amino acids. The CDR3 sequence: CASSLRDRGNQPQHF. The CDR3 DNA reads as TGTGCCAGCAGCCTACGGGACAGGGGCAATCAGCCCCAGCATTTT.